What follows is one TCR beta chain and its context. Its antigen remains unknown. Germline V gene sequence: CDR1 SGHRS, CDR2 YFSETQ. The V and J ends lost 6 bases and 5 bases respectively, with 8 bases between them. This CDR3 has 11 residues. It was into CD45RA+ naive and CD45RA-negative memory subsets that the CD4+ cells were split. The entry originates in a study of shared clonotypes between healthy human individuals. Study-level results: The expectation was that sequencing depth would affect clonotype sharing among donors.

Data came from immunoSEQ multiplex PCR; TCRdb stores just in-frame clones and leaves some out. The profile shows about 1.5 million clones, 98% of them singletons. This chain links TRBV5-1 with TRBJ2-5; no clear D gene. This clonotype was sampled from a man aged 25-45 years in good health. The source material was naive CD4+ T cells sorted from blood. As for subset: CD45RA+ positively selected. The CDR3 loop is CASKVMETQYF. The CDR3 bases are TGCGCCAGCAAGGTAATGGAGACCCAGTACTTC.